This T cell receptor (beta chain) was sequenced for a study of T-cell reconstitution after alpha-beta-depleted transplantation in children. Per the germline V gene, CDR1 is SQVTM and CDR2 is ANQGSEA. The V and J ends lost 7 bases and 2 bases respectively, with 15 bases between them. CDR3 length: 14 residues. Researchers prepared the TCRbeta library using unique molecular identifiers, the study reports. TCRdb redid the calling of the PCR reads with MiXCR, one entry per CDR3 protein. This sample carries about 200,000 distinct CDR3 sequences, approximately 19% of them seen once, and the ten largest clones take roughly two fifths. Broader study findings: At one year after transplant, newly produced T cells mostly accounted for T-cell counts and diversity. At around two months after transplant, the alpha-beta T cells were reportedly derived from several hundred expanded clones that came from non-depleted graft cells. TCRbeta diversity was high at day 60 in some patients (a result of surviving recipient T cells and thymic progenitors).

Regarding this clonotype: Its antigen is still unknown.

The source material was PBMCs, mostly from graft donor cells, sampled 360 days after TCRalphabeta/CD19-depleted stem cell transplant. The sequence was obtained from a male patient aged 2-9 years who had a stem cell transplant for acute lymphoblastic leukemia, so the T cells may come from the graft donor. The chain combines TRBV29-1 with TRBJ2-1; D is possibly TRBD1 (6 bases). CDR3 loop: CSAGGAGTYNEQFF. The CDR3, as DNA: TGCAGCGCTGGGGGCGCAGGGACCTACAATGAGCAGTTCTTC.